What follows are 6 T cell receptor beta chains derived from one specimen sequenced in a study of cytomegalovirus exposure and HLA in healthy donors. The PCR was carried out with 60 Vbeta primers and 13 Jbeta primers. Sequenced by immunoSEQ multiplex PCR; TCRdb stores in-frame clones only, minus some. The sample includes some 72,000 clones. Sequenced input: PBMCs. These receptors all stem from a boy aged 5-17 years in good health and CMV-seronegative.

The J gene is TRBJ2-3, the V gene TRBV4-2; D possibly corresponds to TRBD2 (7 bases). CDR3 size: 17 residues. The germline V gene has CDR1 LGHNA and CDR2 YNFKEQ. V was trimmed by 4 bases and J by 0 bases, leaving 17 bases between them. CDR3 DNA sequence: TGTGCCAGCAGCCCCCGGGGAGGGGGACCTAGCACAGATACGCAGTATTTT. Translating it yields CASSPRGGGPSTDTQYF.

The chain combines TRBV11-1 with TRBJ2-6; D remains ambiguous. The CDR3 consists of 18 residues. Per the germline V gene, CDR1 is SGHAT and CDR2 is FQDESV (reference sequence). V was cut by 1 base and J by 0 bases, with 13 bases left in between. The CDR3: CASSLDKWASSGANVLTF. The CDR3 region has the DNA TGTGCCAGCAGCTTAGATAAGTGGGCCAGCTCTGGGGCCAACGTCCTGACTTTC.

The chain uses TRBV5-6 and TRBJ1-5; D is perhaps TRBD1 (6 bases). Germline lookup yields CDR1 SGHDT and CDR2 YYEEEE. Trimming shortened V by 4 bases and J by 0 bases, and 11 bases separated the two germline ends. The CDR3 has 15 amino acids. DNA for the CDR3: TGTGCCAGCAGCCTCGGACAGACTAGCAATCAGCCCCAGCATTTT. Protein sequence: CASSLGQTSNQPQHF.

This chain uses TRBV7-2 with TRBJ2-1, with D possibly TRBD1 on 5 matching bases. Germline CDR1 and CDR2: SGHTA and FQGNSA. V was trimmed by 2 bases and J by 8 bases, leaving 7 bases between them. CDR3 length: 12 amino acids. The CDR3 reads CASSLFRDEQFF. The CDR3 region has the DNA TGTGCCAGCAGCTTATTCAGGGATGAGCAGTTCTTC.

The chain joins TRBV5-8 to TRBJ1-1, with D possibly TRBD1 on 5 matching bases. The CDR3 spans 14 residues. Germline lookup yields CDR1 SGHTS and CDR2 YDEGEE. Trimming took off 4 bases at V and 1 base at J, with 11 bases between the two ends. The CDR3 reads CASSGDRGNTEAFF. CDR3 nucleotides: TGTGCCAGCAGCGGAGACAGAGGGAACACTGAAGCTTTCTTT.

The V and J genes are TRBV6-5 and TRBJ1-2, with D maybe TRBD1 (6 bases). The CDR3 covers 13 residues. CDR1 is MNHEY and CDR2 is SVGAGI in the germline V gene. Trimming left V 6 bases short and J 6 bases short, with 14 bases between. In DNA form, the CDR3 reads TGTGCCAGCAGCCTCCGCAGGGGAGATGGCTACACCTTC. This encodes CASSLRRGDGYTF.